A single sample is the source of the 26 T cell receptor beta chains below, sequenced in a study of OX40 agonist ivuxolimab in advanced cancers. Clones were sequenced by immunoSEQ multiplex PCR, and TCRdb holds only the in-frame ones, with some missing. The sample holds 98,000 or so clones, approximately 92% seen once. The material sequenced was CD4+ or CD8+ T cells sorted from blood, taken in a trial of the OX40 agonist ivuxolimab. Source of these receptors: an adult with an advanced solid tumor such as melanoma, head and neck, liver or kidney cancer.

The rearrangement links TRBV11-3 to TRBJ2-7, with no clear D. Per the germline V gene, CDR1 is SGHNT and CDR2 is YENEEA. V was pared by 1 base and J by 5 bases, with 9 bases between. The CDR3 runs 13 residues. In DNA, the CDR3 is TGTGCCAGCAGCTTAGCCGGAAGGGACGAGCAGTACTTC. This encodes CASSLAGRDEQYF.

The chain recombines TRBV2 with TRBJ2-5, with D perhaps TRBD2 (7 bases). V was cut by 9 bases and J by 2 bases, with 13 bases left in between. Looked up from germline, CDR1 is SNHLY and CDR2 is FYNNEI. This CDR3 region has 13 residues. This chain's CDR3 is CASRRGPQETQYF. DNA of the CDR3: TGTGCCAGTCGGCGGGGGCCTCAAGAGACCCAGTACTTC.

The chain employs TRBV5-1 and TRBJ2-6; D remains ambiguous. Germline V gene sequence: CDR1 SGHRS, CDR2 YFSETQ. The ends were cut back, 2 bases at V and 2 bases at J, with 11 bases in the middle. This CDR3 region has 16 residues. The CDR3 spells CASSLSTGPGANVLTF. For the CDR3, the DNA is TGCGCCAGCAGCTTATCGACGGGCCCTGGGGCCAACGTCCTGACTTTC.

The chain joins TRBV6-5 to TRBJ2-7; perhaps TRBD1 as D (6 bases). The CDR3 is 14 amino acids. V shed 5 bases and J shed 2 bases, with 13 bases lying between them. Germline assignment: CDR1 MNHEY and CDR2 SVGAGI. CDR3 sequence reads: CASSRYRDPYEQYF. The CDR3 nucleotides read TGTGCCAGCAGTCGCTACAGGGACCCCTACGAGCAGTACTTC.

The rearrangement joins TRBV11-2 to TRBJ2-7; 9 bases match TRBD1. With V trimmed by 4 bases and J by 3 bases, 7 bases remained unmatched. Germline loops: CDR1 SGHAT, CDR2 FQNNGV. CDR3 length: 15 residues. The CDR3 DNA is TGTGCCAGCAGCTCTCTAAGGGACAGGGACTACGAGCAGTACTTC. It specifies CASSSLRDRDYEQYF.

In this sample, this clone turned up a few times. The chain carries TRBV10-3 and TRBJ2-1; 7 nucleotides line up with TRBD2. Trimming took 5 bases from V and 7 from J; bases not matched to a gene: 5. Germline V gene data show CDR1 as ENHRY and CDR2 as SYGVKD. CDR3 length: 13 amino acids. CDR3 sequence reads: CAISWRLANEQFF. The DNA of the CDR3 is TGTGCCATCAGTTGGAGACTAGCAAATGAGCAGTTCTTC.

The chain recombines TRBV6-6 with TRBJ2-2; TRBD2 is a possible D gene (6 bases). Germline V gives CDR1 MNHNY, CDR2 SVGAGI (reference sequence). The ends were cut back, 5 bases at V and 4 bases at J, with 17 bases in the middle. This CDR3 comprises 16 residues. This chain's CDR3 is CASSLPPGEGTGELFF. The DNA of the CDR3 is TGTGCCAGCAGTCTTCCCCCGGGAGAGGGCACCGGGGAGCTGTTTTTT.

This chain links TRBV28 with TRBJ1-1; no definite D call. Trimming cost V 6 bases and J 5 bases, with 16 bases left between them. The length of the CDR3 is 14 residues. The V gene's germline CDR1 is MDHEN and CDR2 SYDVKM. The CDR3 sequence: CASRQSTGRTEAFF. The CDR3 DNA sequence: TGTGCCAGCAGACAATCCACGGGGAGGACTGAAGCTTTCTTT.

The rearrangement links TRBV2 to TRBJ2-7; 8 bases fit TRBD2. This CDR3 region has 14 residues. The junction had 11 bases not matched to a gene; V was cut back by 7 bases and J by 6 bases. Germline V gene sequence: CDR1 SNHLY, CDR2 FYNNEI. The CDR3 bases are TGTGCCAGCATTCGGGAGGGGTTTACGGGCGAGCAGTACTTC. Translating it yields CASIREGFTGEQYF.

The chain couples TRBV15 to TRBJ2-5; D is unresolved. The ends were cut back, 0 bases at V and 5 bases at J, with 13 bases in the middle. Germline assignment: CDR1 LNHNV and CDR2 YYDKDF (reference sequence). CDR3 size: 15 residues. The chain's CDR3 is CATSRDLEPGETQYF. The CDR3 DNA follows: TGTGCCACCAGCAGAGATTTGGAACCTGGGGAGACCCAGTACTTC.

This sequence joins TRBV7-2 and TRBJ2-2, with D unclear. The CDR3 has 14 amino acids. Germline V CDR1 and CDR2: SGHTA, FQGNSA. V lost 7 bases to trimming and J lost 2 bases, with 11 bases between them. The CDR3 coding sequence is TGTGCCAGCAAAGGCTCCCGAAACACCGGGGAGCTGTTTTTT. Its translation is CASKGSRNTGELFF.

The chain carries TRBV2 and TRBJ1-2, with D uncertain. CDR1 SNHLY and CDR2 FYNNEI come from the germline V gene. This CDR3 region has 14 residues. Trimming took 8 bases from V and 4 from J, leaving 17 bases between them. CDR3 nucleotide sequence: TGTGCCAGCGGACCGGGTCTTCCTCCCTATGGCTACACCTTC. It codes for CASGPGLPPYGYTF.

V and J are TRBV9 and TRBJ2-5, with no clear D. Trimming stripped 4 bases from V and 0 bases from J, with 13 bases between. From germline, CDR1 is SGDLS and CDR2 YYNGEE. The CDR3 has 15 residues. Here the CDR3 reads CASSPGPGDQETQYF. Here the CDR3 DNA reads TGTGCCAGCAGCCCAGGACCTGGGGACCAAGAGACCCAGTACTTC.

V gene TRBV19 combines with J gene TRBJ2-7; D is unclear. The CDR3 runs 12 residues. Trimming left V 6 bases short and J 3 bases short, with 9 bases between. Germline V CDR1 and CDR2: LNHDA, SQIVND (reference sequence). CDR3 coding DNA: TGTGCCAGTAGCAAGGGTGGCTACGAGCAGTACTTC. It yields the protein CASSKGGYEQYF.

Only one count was recorded for this clone. The J gene is TRBJ1-1, the V gene TRBV4-2; D is unresolved. There are 15 residues in the CDR3. Germline loops: CDR1 LGHNA, CDR2 YNFKEQ. V was clipped by 4 bases and J by 1 base, with 13 bases between them. The CDR3 sequence: CASSPGRPGNTEAFF. For the CDR3, the DNA is TGTGCCAGCAGCCCGGGGAGGCCAGGGAACACTGAAGCTTTCTTT.

The gene calls are TRBV28 and TRBJ1-5; no clear D. The CDR3 is 15 amino acids. The V gene's germline CDR1 is MDHEN and CDR2 SYDVKM. V dropped 6 bases and J dropped 0 bases, with 12 bases sitting between them. The CDR3 DNA is TGTGCCAGCAGCCCCTCGGGCTATAGCAATCAGCCCCAGCATTTT. This translates into CASSPSGYSNQPQHF.

The chain recombines TRBV9 with TRBJ2-5; 8 nucleotides match TRBD2. With V trimmed by 0 bases and J by 1 base, 2 bases remained unmatched. Germline-derived CDR1 and CDR2 are SGDLS and YYNGEE. The CDR3 runs to 15 residues. The CDR3 loop is CASSVELAGQETQYF. The CDR3 DNA sequence: TGTGCCAGCAGCGTAGAGCTAGCGGGCCAAGAGACCCAGTACTTC.

This clone was observed a single time. The chain uses TRBV29-1 and TRBJ2-1; tentatively, D is TRBD1 (6 bases). The CDR3 totals 15 residues. The V end lost 7 bases, the J end lost 1 base, and 17 bases lay between the germline ends. Germline-derived CDR1 and CDR2 are SQVTM and ANQGSEA. DNA for the CDR3: TGCAGCGCCGCTCACAGGGCTGCTTCCTACAATGAGCAGTTCTTC. It codes for CSAAHRAASYNEQFF.

The chain is built from TRBV28 and TRBJ1-1; D remains ambiguous. Trimming took 3 bases from V and 1 from J, leaving 15 bases between them. The germline V gene encodes CDR1 MDHEN and CDR2 SYDVKM. The CDR3 extends over 16 amino acids. The chain's CDR3 is CASSLGLGLGNTEAFF. The DNA for the CDR3 is TGTGCCAGCAGTTTGGGCCTAGGGTTAGGGAACACTGAAGCTTTCTTT.

The chain is built from TRBV18 and TRBJ1-5; no firm D call. Trimming removed 3 bases from V and 5 bases from J, with 23 bases in between. Per germline, CDR1 KGHSH and CDR2 LQKENI. This CDR3 region has 18 residues. CDR3 region: CASSPGLTRPFAYQPQHF. CDR3 in DNA: TGTGCCAGCTCACCCGGCCTTACGAGACCGTTTGCATATCAGCCCCAGCATTTT.

This clone was detected once. The gene calls are TRBV5-5 and TRBJ2-7; 7 bases are shared with TRBD1. The CDR3 contains 14 residues. Germline V CDR1 and CDR2: SGHKS, YYEKEE (reference sequence). Unmatched junction bases numbered 5, after V lost 5 bases and J lost 0 bases. The CDR3 region has the DNA TGTGCCAGCAGTCCACAGGGGATCTCCTACGAGCAGTACTTC. Translating it yields CASSPQGISYEQYF.

The V call is TRBV19, the J call TRBJ2-6; no reliable D call. Looked up from germline, CDR1 is LNHDA and CDR2 is SQIVND (reference sequence). This CDR3 contains 16 residues. Trimming shortened V by 3 bases and J by 4 bases, and 13 bases separated the two germline ends. The CDR3 reads CASSIPPLAGANVLTF. The DNA for the CDR3 is TGTGCCAGTAGTATCCCTCCACTCGCCGGGGCCAACGTCCTGACTTTC.

J is TRBJ2-7 and V is TRBV11-1; 7 bases match TRBD1. The CDR3 covers 13 residues. Unmatched junction bases numbered 4, after V lost 3 bases and J lost 5 bases. From germline, CDR1 is SGHAT and CDR2 FQDESV (reference sequence). CDR3 residues: CASSFDRVNEQYF. The CDR3, as DNA: TGTGCCAGCAGCTTTGACAGGGTCAACGAGCAGTACTTC.

V usage is TRBV28 and J usage is TRBJ2-5, with D tentatively TRBD2 (6 bases). The CDR3 spans 16 residues. Germline CDR1 and CDR2: MDHEN and SYDVKM. Trimming removed 3 bases at V and 5 bases at J, with 19 bases between. CDR3 coding DNA: TGTGCCAGCAGTTTTGTCGCGGAGGGTTCTGGGGAGACCCAGTACTTC. As protein: CASSFVAEGSGETQYF.

This chain links TRBV20-1 with TRBJ1-2; D might be TRBD1 (6 bases). The germline V gene has CDR1 DFQATT and CDR2 SNEGSKA (reference sequence). This CDR3 is 11 amino acids long. The germline V and J ends were trimmed by 5 bases and 3 bases, with 7 bases remaining between them. DNA of the CDR3: TGCAGTGCTCAGGGGTACTATGGCTACACCTTC. Protein product: CSAQGYYGYTF.

The chain has TRBV9 and TRBJ2-5; TRBD1 might be the D (5 bases). The CDR3 loop spans 14 amino acids. The V gene's germline CDR1 is SGDLS and CDR2 YYNGEE. V was cut by 0 bases and J by 2 bases, with 8 bases left in between. The CDR3, as DNA: TGTGCCAGCAGCGTAGATACAGGACAAGAGACCCAGTACTTC. This gives the protein CASSVDTGQETQYF.